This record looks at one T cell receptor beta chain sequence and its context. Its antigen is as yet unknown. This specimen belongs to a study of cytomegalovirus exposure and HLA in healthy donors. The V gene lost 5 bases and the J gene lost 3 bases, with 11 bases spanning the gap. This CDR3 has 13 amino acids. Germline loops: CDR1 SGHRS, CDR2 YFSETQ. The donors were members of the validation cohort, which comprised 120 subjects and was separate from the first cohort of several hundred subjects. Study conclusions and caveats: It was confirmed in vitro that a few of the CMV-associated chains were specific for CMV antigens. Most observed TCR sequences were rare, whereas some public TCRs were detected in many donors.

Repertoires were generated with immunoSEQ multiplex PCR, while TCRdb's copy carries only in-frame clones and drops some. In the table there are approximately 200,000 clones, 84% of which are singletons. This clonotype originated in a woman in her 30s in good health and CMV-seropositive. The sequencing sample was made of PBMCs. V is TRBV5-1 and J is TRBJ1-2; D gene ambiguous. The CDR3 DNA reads TGCGCCAGCAGGGAGGGCCGGGACTATGGCTACACCTTC. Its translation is CASREGRDYGYTF.